Included here is one TCR beta chain sequence, with context. Its antigen is undetermined. Germline loops: CDR1 SEHNR, CDR2 FQNEAQ (reference sequence). V gave up 5 bases and J gave up 6 bases; unmatched junction bases: 10. This CDR3 has 14 residues. The sample originates from a study of Graves' ophthalmopathy and Graves' hyperthyroidism. The study amplified TCR beta CDR3 regions using RNA transcripts. The workflow started with a first-round RT-PCR run with HTBI primers and then moved on to a second-round multiplex PCR. MiXCR, applied by TCRdb to the multiplex PCR reads, yields one record per CDR3 protein. The table has 240,000 or so distinct CDR3 sequences, around 42% seen once; the top ten hold roughly 50%. General study results and limits: Stable hyperthyroidism and ophthalmopathy were told apart by a 13-signature model, which achieved 85% to 90% sensitivity and around 77% specificity. The model predicted progression of ophthalmopathy with a sensitivity of 70% to 71%, and its specificity was around 72%.

The chain is built from TRBV7-9 and TRBJ2-7; 7 bases match TRBD1. Sequenced: peripheral blood. This TCR was sampled from an adult man with Graves' ophthalmopathy. CDR3 in DNA: TGTGCCAGCAGCAACCATTCGACAGGGACCGAGCAGTACTTC. This codes for CASSNHSTGTEQYF.